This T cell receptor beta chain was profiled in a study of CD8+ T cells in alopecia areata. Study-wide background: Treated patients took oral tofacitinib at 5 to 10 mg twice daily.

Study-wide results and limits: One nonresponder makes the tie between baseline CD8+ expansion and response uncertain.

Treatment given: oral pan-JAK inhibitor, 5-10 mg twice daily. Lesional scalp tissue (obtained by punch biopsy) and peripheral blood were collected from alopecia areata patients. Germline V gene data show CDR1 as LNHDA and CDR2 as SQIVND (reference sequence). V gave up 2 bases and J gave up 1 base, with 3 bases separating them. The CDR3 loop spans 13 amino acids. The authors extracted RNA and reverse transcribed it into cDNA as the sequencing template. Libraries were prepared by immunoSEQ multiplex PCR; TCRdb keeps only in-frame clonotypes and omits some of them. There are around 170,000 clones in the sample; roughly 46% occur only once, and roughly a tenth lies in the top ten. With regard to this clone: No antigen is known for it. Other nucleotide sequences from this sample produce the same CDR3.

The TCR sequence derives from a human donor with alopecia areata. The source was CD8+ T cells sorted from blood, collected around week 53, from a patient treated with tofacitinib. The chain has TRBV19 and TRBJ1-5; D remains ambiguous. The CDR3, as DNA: TGTGCCAGTAGTATATCCAGCAATCAGCCCCAGCATTTT. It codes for CASSISSNQPQHF. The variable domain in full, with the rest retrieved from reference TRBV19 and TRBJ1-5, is DGGITQSPKYLFRKEGQNVTLSCEQNLNHDAMYWYRQDPGQGLRLIYYSQIVNDFQKGDIAEGYSVSREKKESFPLTVTSAQKNPTAFYLCASSISSNQPQHFGDGTRLSIL.